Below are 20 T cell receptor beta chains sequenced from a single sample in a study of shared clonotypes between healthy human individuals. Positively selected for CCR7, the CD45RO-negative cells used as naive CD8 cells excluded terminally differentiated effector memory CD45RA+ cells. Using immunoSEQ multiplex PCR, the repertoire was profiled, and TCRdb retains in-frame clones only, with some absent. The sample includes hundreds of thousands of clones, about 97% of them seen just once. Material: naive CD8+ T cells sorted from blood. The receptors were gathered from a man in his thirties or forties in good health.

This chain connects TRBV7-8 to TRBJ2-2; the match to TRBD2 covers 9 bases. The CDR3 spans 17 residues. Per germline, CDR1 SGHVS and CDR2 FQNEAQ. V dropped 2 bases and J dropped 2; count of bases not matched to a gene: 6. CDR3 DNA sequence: TGTGCCAGCAGCTTACCCCGACTAGCGGCAAACACCGGGGAGCTGTTTTTT. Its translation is CASSLPRLAANTGELFF.

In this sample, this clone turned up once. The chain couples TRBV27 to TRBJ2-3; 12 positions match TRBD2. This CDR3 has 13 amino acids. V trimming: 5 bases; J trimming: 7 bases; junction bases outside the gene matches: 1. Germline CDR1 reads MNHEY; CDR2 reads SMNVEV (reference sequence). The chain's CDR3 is CASSGLAGNTQYF. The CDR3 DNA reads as TGTGCCAGCAGTGGACTAGCGGGAAATACGCAGTATTTT.

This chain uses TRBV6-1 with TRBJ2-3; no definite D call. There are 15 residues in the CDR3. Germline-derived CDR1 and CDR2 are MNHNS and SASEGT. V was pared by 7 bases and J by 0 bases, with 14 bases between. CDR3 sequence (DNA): TGTGCCAGCACCCCCACTACGACAAGCACAGATACGCAGTATTTT. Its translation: CASTPTTTSTDTQYF.

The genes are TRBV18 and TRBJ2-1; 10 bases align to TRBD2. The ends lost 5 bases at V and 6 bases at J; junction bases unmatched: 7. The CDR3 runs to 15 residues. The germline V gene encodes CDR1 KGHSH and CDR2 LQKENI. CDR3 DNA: TGTGCCAGCTCAGCACTAGCGGGATTAGGCAATGAGCAGTTCTTC. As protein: CASSALAGLGNEQFF.

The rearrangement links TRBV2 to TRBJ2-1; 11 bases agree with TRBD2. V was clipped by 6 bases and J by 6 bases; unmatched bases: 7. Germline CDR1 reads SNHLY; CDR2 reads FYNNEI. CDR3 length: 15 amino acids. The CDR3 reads CASSRLAGPPNEQFF. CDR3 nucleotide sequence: TGTGCCAGCAGCAGACTAGCGGGACCCCCCAATGAGCAGTTCTTC. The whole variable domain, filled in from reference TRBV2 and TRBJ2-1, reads EPEVTQTPSHQVTQMGQEVILRCVPISNHLYFYWYRQILGQKVEFLVSFYNNEISEKSEIFDDQFSVERPDGSNFTLKIRSTKLEDSAMYFCASSRLAGPPNEQFFGPGTRLTVL.

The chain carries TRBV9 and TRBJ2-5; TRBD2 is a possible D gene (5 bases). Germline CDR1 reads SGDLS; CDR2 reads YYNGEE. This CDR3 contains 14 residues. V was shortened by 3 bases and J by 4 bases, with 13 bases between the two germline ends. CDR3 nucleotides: TGTGCCAGCAGCGCCAGACTCGCGGGAGAGACCCAGTACTTC. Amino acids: CASSARLAGETQYF.

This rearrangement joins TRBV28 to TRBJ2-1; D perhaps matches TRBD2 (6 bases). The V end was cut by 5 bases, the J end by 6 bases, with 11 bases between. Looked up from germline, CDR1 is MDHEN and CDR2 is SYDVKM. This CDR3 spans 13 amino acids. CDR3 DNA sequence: TGTGCCAGCAGTGTCGGACTATCCAATGAGCAGTTCTTC. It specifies CASSVGLSNEQFF.

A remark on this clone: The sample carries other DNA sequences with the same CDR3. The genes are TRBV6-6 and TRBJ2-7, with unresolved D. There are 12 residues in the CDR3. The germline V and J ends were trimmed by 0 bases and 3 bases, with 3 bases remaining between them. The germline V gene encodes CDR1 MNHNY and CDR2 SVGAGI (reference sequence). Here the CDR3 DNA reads TGTGCCAGCAGTTACTCGGTCTACGAGCAGTACTTC. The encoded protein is CASSYSVYEQYF.

The CDR3: CASSLVSGREQYF. The DNA of the CDR3 is TGCGCCAGCAGCTTGGTTAGCGGCCGAGAGCAGTACTTC. This chain links TRBV5-1 with TRBJ2-5; D may be TRBD2 (6 bases). V lost 0 bases to trimming and J lost 11 bases, with 14 bases between them. The CDR3 runs to 13 residues. Germline-derived CDR1 and CDR2 are SGHRS and YFSETQ.

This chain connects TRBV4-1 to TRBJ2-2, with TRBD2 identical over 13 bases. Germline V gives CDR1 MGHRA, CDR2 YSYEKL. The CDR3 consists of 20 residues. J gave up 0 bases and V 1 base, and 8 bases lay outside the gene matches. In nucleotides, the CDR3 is TGCGCCAGCAGCCAAGGGCCGGGACTAGCGGGGCTCGCGAACACCGGGGAGCTGTTTTTT. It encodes CASSQGPGLAGLANTGELFF.

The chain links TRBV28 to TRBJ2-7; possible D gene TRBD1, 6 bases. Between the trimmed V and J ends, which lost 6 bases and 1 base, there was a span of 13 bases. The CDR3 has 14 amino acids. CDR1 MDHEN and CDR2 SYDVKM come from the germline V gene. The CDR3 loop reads CASRGPGQSYEQYF. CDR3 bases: TGTGCCAGCAGGGGACCGGGACAATCCTACGAGCAGTACTTC.

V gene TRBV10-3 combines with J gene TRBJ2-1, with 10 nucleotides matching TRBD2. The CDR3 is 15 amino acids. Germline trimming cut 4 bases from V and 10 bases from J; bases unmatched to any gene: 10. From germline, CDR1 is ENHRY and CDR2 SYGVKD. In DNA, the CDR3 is TGTGCCATCAGTGGTCGGACTAGCGGACTTGGAGAGCAGTTCTTC. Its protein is CAISGRTSGLGEQFF.

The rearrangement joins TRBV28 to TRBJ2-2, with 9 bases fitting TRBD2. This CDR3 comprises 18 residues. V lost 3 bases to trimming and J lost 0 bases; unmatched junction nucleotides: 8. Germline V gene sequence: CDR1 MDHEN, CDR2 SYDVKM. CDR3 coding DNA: TGTGCCAGCAGTTTTAGCATTAGCGGGAGATCGAACACCGGGGAGCTGTTTTTT. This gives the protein CASSFSISGRSNTGELFF.

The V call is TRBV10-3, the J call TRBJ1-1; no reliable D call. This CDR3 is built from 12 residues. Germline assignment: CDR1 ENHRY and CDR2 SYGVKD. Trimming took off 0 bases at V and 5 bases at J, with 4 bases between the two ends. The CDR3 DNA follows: TGTGCCATCAGTGAGTCGGGGACTGAAGCTTTCTTT. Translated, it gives CAISESGTEAFF.

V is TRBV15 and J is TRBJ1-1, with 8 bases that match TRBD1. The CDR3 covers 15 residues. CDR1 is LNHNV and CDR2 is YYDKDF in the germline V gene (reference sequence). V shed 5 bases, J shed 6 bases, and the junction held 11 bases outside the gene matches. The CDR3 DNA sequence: TGTGCCACCAGCTTATCGCCAGGGGGCCGGCCTGAAGCTTTCTTT. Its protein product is CATSLSPGGRPEAFF.

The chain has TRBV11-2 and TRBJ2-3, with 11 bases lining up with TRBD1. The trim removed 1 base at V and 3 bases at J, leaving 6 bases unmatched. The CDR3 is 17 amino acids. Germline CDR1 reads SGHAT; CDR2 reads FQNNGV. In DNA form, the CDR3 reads TGTGCCAGCAGCTTAGGGACAGGGGGCCTCTCGACAGATACGCAGTATTTT. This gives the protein CASSLGTGGLSTDTQYF.

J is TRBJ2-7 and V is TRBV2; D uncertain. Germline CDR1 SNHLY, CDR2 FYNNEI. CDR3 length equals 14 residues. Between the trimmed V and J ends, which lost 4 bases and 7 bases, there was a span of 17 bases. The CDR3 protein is CASSGKIRLQEQYF. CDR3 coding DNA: TGTGCCAGCAGTGGGAAGATTCGTCTACAAGAGCAGTACTTC.

CDR3 in DNA: TGCGCCAGCAGTGAATGGCGGGGGGACTCCTACGAGCAGTACTTC. This sequence encodes CASSEWRGDSYEQYF. The chain couples TRBV10-1 to TRBJ2-7, with 8 bases identical to TRBD2. The junction had 4 bases not matched to a gene; V was cut back by 3 bases and J by 0 bases. Looked up from germline, CDR1 is WNHNN and CDR2 is SYGVQD (reference sequence). The CDR3 runs 15 residues.

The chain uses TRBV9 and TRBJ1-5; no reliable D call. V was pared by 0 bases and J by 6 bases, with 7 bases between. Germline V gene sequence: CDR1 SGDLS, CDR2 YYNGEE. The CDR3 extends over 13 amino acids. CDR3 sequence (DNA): TGTGCCAGCAGCGTAGTACCGGGTCAGCCCCAGCATTTT. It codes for CASSVVPGQPQHF.

The CDR3 spells CASSFGQAGEKGYTF. Written as DNA, the CDR3 is TGTGCCAGCAGCTTTGGTCAGGCAGGGGAAAAAGGCTACACCTTC. The V gene is TRBV7-9, the J gene TRBJ1-2; perhaps TRBD1 as D (6 bases). V shed 3 bases and J shed 8 bases, with 19 bases lying between them. This CDR3 comprises 15 residues. CDR1 is SEHNR and CDR2 is FQNEAQ in the germline V gene (reference sequence). Drawing the rest from reference TRBV7-9 and TRBJ1-2, the complete variable domain is DTGVSQNPRHKITKRGQNVTFRCDPISEHNRLYWYRQTLGQGPEFLTYFQNEAQLEKSRLLSDRFSAERPKGSFSTLEIQRTEQGDSAMYLCASSFGQAGEKGYTFGSGTRLTVV.